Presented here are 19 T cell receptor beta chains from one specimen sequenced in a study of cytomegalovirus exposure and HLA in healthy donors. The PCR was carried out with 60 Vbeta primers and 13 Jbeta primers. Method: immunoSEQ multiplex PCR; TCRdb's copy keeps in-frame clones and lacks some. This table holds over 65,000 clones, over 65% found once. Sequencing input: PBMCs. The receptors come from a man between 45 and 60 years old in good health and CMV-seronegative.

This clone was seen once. The DNA for the CDR3 is TGTGCCAGTAGACCAGGTTTTTTTGGAAACACCATATATTTT. Translated: CASRPGFFGNTIYF. This chain connects TRBV19 to TRBJ1-3; D is ambiguous. The CDR3 covers 14 residues. V lost 6 bases and J lost 3, with 12 bases in between. Germline assignment: CDR1 LNHDA and CDR2 SQIVND (reference sequence).

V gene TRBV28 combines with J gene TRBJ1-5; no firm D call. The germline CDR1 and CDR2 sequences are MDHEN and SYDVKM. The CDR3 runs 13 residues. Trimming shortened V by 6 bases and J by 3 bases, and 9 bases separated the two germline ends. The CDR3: CASRDYNNQPQHF. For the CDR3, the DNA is TGTGCCAGCAGGGACTACAACAATCAGCCCCAGCATTTT.

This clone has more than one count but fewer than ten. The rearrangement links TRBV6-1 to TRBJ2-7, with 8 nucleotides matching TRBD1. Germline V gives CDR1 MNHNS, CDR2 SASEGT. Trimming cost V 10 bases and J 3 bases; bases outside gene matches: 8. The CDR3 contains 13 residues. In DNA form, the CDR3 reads TGTGCCACCTCCGGGACAGGAATCTACGAGCAGTACTTC. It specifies CATSGTGIYEQYF.

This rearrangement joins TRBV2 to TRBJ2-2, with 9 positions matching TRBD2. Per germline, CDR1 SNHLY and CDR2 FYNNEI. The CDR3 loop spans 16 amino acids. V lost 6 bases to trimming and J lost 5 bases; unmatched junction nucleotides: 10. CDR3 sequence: CASRGGGGGGTGELFF. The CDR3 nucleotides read TGTGCCAGCAGAGGAGGTGGCGGGGGGGGAACCGGGGAGCTGTTTTTT.

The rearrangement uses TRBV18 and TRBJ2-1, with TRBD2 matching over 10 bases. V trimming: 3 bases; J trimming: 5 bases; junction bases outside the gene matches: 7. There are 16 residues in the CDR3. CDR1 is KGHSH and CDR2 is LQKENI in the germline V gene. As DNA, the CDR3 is TGTGCCAGCTCACCCCGAGGAGCGGGGGGGGACAATGAGCAGTTCTTC. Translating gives CASSPRGAGGDNEQFF.

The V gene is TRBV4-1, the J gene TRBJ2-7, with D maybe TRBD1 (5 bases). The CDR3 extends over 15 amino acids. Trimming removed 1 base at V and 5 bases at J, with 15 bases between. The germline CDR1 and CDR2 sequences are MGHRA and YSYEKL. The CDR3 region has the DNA TGCGCCAGCAGCCAAGGTCACAGGAAGTTCGACGAGCAGTACTTC. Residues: CASSQGHRKFDEQYF.

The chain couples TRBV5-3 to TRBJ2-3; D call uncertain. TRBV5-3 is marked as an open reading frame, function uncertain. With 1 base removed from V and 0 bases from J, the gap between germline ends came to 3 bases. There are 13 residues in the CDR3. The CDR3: CARSLLSTDTQYF. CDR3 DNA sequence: TGTGCCAGAAGCTTGCTCAGCACAGATACGCAGTATTTT.

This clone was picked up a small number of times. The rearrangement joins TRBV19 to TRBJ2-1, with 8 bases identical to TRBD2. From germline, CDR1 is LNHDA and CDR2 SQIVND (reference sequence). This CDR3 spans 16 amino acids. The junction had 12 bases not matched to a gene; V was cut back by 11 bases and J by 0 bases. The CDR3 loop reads CASRRGGESSYNEQFF. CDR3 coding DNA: TGTGCCTCCCGCCGGGGGGGGGAGAGCTCCTACAATGAGCAGTTCTTC.

CDR3 amino acids: CASSVGQGLHEQYF. The CDR3 bases are TGTGCCAGCTCCGTGGGACAGGGTCTACACGAGCAGTACTTC. The chain uses TRBV7-2 and TRBJ2-7; 9 bases fit TRBD1. The CDR3 covers 14 residues. The V and J ends lost 8 bases and 5 bases, in that order; junction bases with no gene match: 10. The germline CDR1 and CDR2 sequences are SGHTA and FQGNSA.

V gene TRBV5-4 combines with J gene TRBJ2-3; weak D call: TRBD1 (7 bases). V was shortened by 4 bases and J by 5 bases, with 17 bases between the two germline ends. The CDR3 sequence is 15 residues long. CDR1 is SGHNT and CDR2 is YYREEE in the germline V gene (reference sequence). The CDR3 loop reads CASSTAGTAGDTQYF. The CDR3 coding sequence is TGTGCCAGCAGCACTGCGGGGACAGCGGGAGATACGCAGTATTTT.

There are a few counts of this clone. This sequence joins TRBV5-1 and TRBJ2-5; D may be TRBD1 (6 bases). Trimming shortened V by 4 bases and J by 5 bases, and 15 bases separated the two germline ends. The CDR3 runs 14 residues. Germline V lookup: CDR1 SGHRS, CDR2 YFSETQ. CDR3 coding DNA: TGCGCCAGCAGCGACCCCGGGACAATCGAGACCCAGTACTTC. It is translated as CASSDPGTIETQYF.

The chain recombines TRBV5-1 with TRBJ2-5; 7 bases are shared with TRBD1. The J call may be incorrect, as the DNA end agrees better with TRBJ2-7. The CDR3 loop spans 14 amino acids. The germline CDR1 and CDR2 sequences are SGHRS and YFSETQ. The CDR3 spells CASRGNRDRDEQYF. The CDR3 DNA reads TGCGCCAGCAGGGGGAACCGGGACAGAGACGAGCAGTACTTC.

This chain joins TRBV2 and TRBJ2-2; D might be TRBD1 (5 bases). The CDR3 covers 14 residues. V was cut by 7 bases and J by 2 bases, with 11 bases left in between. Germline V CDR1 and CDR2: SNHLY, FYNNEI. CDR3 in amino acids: CASKDNSNTGELFF. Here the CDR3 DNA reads TGTGCCAGCAAGGACAATTCTAACACCGGGGAGCTGTTTTTT.

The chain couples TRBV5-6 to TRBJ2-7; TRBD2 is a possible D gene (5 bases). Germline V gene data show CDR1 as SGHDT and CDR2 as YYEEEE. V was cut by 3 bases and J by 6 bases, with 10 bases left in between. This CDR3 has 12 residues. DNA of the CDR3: TGTGCCAGCAGCTGGGCCGCGGGCGAGCAGTACTTC. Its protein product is CASSWAAGEQYF.

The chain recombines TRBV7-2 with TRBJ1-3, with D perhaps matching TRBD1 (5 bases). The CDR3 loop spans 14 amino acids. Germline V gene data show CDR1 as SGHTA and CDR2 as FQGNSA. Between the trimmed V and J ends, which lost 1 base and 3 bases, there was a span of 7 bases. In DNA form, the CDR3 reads TGTGCCAGCAGCTTAGACAGGCTTGGAAACACCATATATTTT. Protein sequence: CASSLDRLGNTIYF. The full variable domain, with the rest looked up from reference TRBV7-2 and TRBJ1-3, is GAGVSQSPSNKVTEKGKDVELRCDPISGHTALYWYRQSLGQGLEFLIYFQGNSAPDKSGLPSDRFSAERTGGSVSTLTIQRTQQEDSAVYLCASSLDRLGNTIYFGEGSWLTVV.

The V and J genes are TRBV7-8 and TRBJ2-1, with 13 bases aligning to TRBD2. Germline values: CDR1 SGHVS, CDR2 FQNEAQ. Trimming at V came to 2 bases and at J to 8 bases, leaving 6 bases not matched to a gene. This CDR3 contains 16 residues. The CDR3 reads CASSLIRLAGGHEQFF. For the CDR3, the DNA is TGTGCCAGCAGCTTAATTAGACTAGCGGGGGGCCATGAGCAGTTCTTC.

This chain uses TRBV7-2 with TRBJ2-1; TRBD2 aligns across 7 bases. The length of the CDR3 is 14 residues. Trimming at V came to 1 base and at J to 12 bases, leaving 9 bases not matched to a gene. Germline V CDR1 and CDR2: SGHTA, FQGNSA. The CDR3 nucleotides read TGTGCCAGCAGCTTAGGGGGAGGGAGGTCCCCGCAGTTCTTC. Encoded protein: CASSLGGGRSPQFF.

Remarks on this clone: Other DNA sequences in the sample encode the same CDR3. The CDR3 DNA is TGCGCCAGCAGCTTGCCTAGCGGGGCTGGGGAGACCCAGTACTTC. Translated, it gives CASSLPSGAGETQYF. The chain recombines TRBV5-1 with TRBJ2-5; the match to TRBD2 covers 9 bases. Germline loops: CDR1 SGHRS, CDR2 YFSETQ. V shed 1 base and J 5 bases; nucleotides not matched to a gene: 6. The CDR3 totals 15 residues.

CDR3 sequence: CASSLLQNTEAFF. In DNA, the CDR3 is TGTGCCAGCAGCTTATTACAGAACACTGAAGCTTTCTTT. This rearrangement joins TRBV7-9 to TRBJ1-1; D is uncertain. From germline, CDR1 is SEHNR and CDR2 FQNEAQ (reference sequence). The CDR3 is 13 residues long. Trimming took 2 bases from V and 1 from J, leaving 5 bases between them.